This is a list of T cell receptor beta chains from one sample in a study of T cell responses to AZD1222 COVID-19 vaccine. Only in-frame clones appear in the TCRdb table, and some are missing; sequencing was by immunoSEQ multiplex PCR. The table has about 90,000 clones, approximately 89% seen once. The source material was peripheral blood, sampled on day 0 of AZD1222 vaccination. Receptors originate from an adult in good health. The CDR3 runs from the conserved cysteine through the conserved F or W. The order of the fields is V gene, CDR3 protein.

V gene: TRBV19; CDR3 protein: CASGDRGTIDTQYF
V gene: TRBV2; CDR3 protein: CASKFGSLLLYEQYF
V gene: TRBV19; CDR3 protein: CASSLSRGLYGYTF
V gene: TRBV11-2; CDR3 protein: CASSPGQRLEQYF
V gene: TRBV27; CDR3 protein: CASSSRVNTEAFF
V gene: TRBV4-2; CDR3 protein: CASTNLAGGTYEQYF
V gene: TRBV7-2; CDR3 protein: CASSLAETFYNEQFF
V gene: TRBV19; CDR3 protein: CASSRGGRPAAAFF
V gene: TRBV18; CDR3 protein: CASSLQGGSNQPQHF
V gene: TRBV15; CDR3 protein: CATSRAPYRDGGYTF
V gene: TRBV24-1; CDR3 protein: CATSDAGGDYYNEQFF
V gene: TRBV6-1; CDR3 protein: CASSEAQEPVKNIQYF
V gene: TRBV7-9; CDR3 protein: CASSLYGTSGGETQYF
V gene: TRBV7-9; CDR3 protein: CASSKSTGTTNTGELFF
V gene: TRBV12-3/TRBV12-4; CDR3 protein: CASSTGPYTEAFF
V gene: TRBV3-1/TRBV3-2; CDR3 protein: CASSQDEALWTGAQGLHF
V gene: TRBV6-6; CDR3 protein: CASGWGYDTEAFF
V gene: TRBV9; CDR3 protein: CASSPLSGGAGSEQYF
V gene: TRBV5-4; CDR3 protein: CASSIDLTANTEAFF
V gene: TRBV4-1; CDR3 protein: CASDFGQATFIGATDTQYF
V gene: TRBV11-3; CDR3 protein: CASSLSSGGGYEQYF
V gene: TRBV6-5; CDR3 protein: CASSSYYGYTF
V gene: TRBV2; CDR3 protein: CASSSDSSYEQYF
V gene: TRBV7-2; CDR3 protein: CASSLVGGVSGNTIYF
V gene: TRBV7-8; CDR3 protein: CASSLWTGKVGTEAFF
V gene: TRBV7-9; CDR3 protein: CASSPLSESSYNSPLHF
V gene: TRBV7-3; CDR3 protein: CASSATRNTGELFF
V gene: TRBV25-1; CDR3 protein: CASSVSDSHGTQYF
V gene: TRBV2; CDR3 protein: CASSVWTSGNTIYF
V gene: TRBV11-2; CDR3 protein: CASSGQFGVSSSYNSPLHF
V gene: TRBV3-1/TRBV3-2; CDR3 protein: CASSQGPGWGYEQYF
V gene: TRBV12-3/TRBV12-4; CDR3 protein: CASSPPRGYTQYF
V gene: TRBV5-5; CDR3 protein: CASSSVRSSGNTIYF
V gene: TRBV4-1; CDR3 protein: CASSQEQDLSSYNEQFF
V gene: TRBV9; CDR3 protein: CASSVGGLAGEVDTQYF
V gene: TRBV7-3; CDR3 protein: CASSFETSGSLQFF
V gene: TRBV7-3; CDR3 protein: CASSPRDGGPTEAFF
V gene: TRBV29-1; CDR3 protein: CSVESYPEQFF
V gene: TRBV3-1/TRBV3-2; CDR3 protein: CASSRVGGYGENTIYF
V gene: TRBV5-5; CDR3 protein: CASSPGTENTEAFF
V gene: TRBV2; CDR3 protein: CASSGEGAGQPQHF
V gene: TRBV19; CDR3 protein: CASSTGTGTPKKAFF
V gene: TRBV3-1/TRBV3-2; CDR3 protein: CASSQEGRGGGVQPQHF
V gene: TRBV5-5; CDR3 protein: CASSLTAAGNQPQHF
V gene: TRBV10-1; CDR3 protein: CASSLDRYNEQFF
V gene: TRBV5-1; CDR3 protein: CASSSTGRGWGEAFF
V gene: TRBV6-5; CDR3 protein: CASLEAGNTEAFF
V gene: TRBV18; CDR3 protein: CASRGRESYEQYF
V gene: TRBV7-9; CDR3 protein: CASSLNRGGYTF
V gene: TRBV6-5; CDR3 protein: CASADGLAGNQPQHF
V gene: TRBV3-1/TRBV3-2; CDR3 protein: CASSQGPGAYNEQFF
V gene: TRBV5-1; CDR3 protein: CASSLSGQGAKSFF
V gene: TRBV2; CDR3 protein: CASSDRAGVFDEQFF
V gene: TRBV6-2/TRBV6-3; CDR3 protein: CASSYGLYGYTF
V gene: TRBV7-9; CDR3 protein: CASSLAGHSPSYGYTF
V gene: TRBV6-5; CDR3 protein: CASVQGAGNTIYF
V gene: TRBV3-1/TRBV3-2; CDR3 protein: CASSPRVTGGETQYF
V gene: TRBV27; CDR3 protein: CASRSQPPSWNEQFF
V gene: TRBV15; CDR3 protein: CATSRRSGSYNEQFF
V gene: TRBV20-1; CDR3 protein: CSAREDNEQFF